Presented here are 22 T cell receptor beta chains from one specimen sequenced in a study of cytomegalovirus exposure and HLA in healthy donors. The PCR contained 60 Vbeta and 13 Jbeta primers. The method was immunoSEQ multiplex PCR; TCRdb's version includes in-frame clones alone and lacks a portion of them. Of tens of thousands of clones listed, under 85% are singletons. Material for sequencing was PBMCs. The receptors shown here come from a man in his forties or fifties in good health and CMV-seronegative.

V and J are TRBV6-1 and TRBJ2-7; TRBD1 aligns across 9 bases. V lost 2 bases to trimming and J lost 4 bases; unmatched junction nucleotides: 9. The CDR3 length is 16 residues. The germline V gene has CDR1 MNHNS and CDR2 SASEGT. The CDR3 sequence: CASSEFGRQGVYEQYF. CDR3 DNA: TGTGCCAGCAGTGAATTTGGGAGACAGGGGGTTTACGAGCAGTACTTC.

The V gene is TRBV9, the J gene TRBJ2-2; the match to TRBD1 covers 7 bases. In germline, CDR1 is SGDLS, CDR2 YYNGEE. The CDR3 consists of 18 residues. The V and J ends lost 4 bases and 1 base, in that order; junction bases with no gene match: 13. CDR3 sequence (DNA): TGTGCCAGCAGCCTAACCCGTCGGGACAGAGGGAACACCGGGGAGCTGTTTTTT. Translation gives CASSLTRRDRGNTGELFF.

This sequence joins TRBV5-4 and TRBJ1-2; 7 bases match TRBD1. With V trimmed by 4 bases and J by 2 bases, 2 bases remained unmatched. Germline values: CDR1 SGHNT, CDR2 YYREEE (reference sequence). This CDR3 is built from 13 residues. The CDR3 region is CASSARGNYGYTF. The CDR3 DNA reads TGTGCCAGCAGCGCCAGGGGGAACTATGGCTACACCTTC.

J is TRBJ1-5 and V is TRBV6-1; TRBD1 aligns across 8 bases. Germline V lookup: CDR1 MNHNS, CDR2 SASEGT. V shed 1 base, J shed 7 bases, and the junction held 6 bases outside the gene matches. The CDR3 contains 15 residues. The CDR3 DNA reads as TGTGCCAGCAGTGAAGATACAGGGGGGCGGCAGCCCCAGCATTTT. Translated, it gives CASSEDTGGRQPQHF.

This rearrangement joins TRBV9 to TRBJ1-6, with a weak D call TRBD1 (5 bases). CDR1 SGDLS and CDR2 YYNGEE come from the germline V gene. V lost 4 bases and J lost 9, with 11 bases in between. The CDR3 contains 13 residues. The CDR3 sequence: CASSPGKSSPLHF. CDR3 bases: TGTGCCAGCAGCCCAGGGAAGAGTTCACCCCTCCACTTT.

The chain carries TRBV5-1 and TRBJ1-4, with TRBD1 as a possible D gene (6 bases). The CDR3 runs to 16 residues. Between the trimmed V and J ends, which lost 0 bases and 0 bases, there was a span of 9 bases. The germline V gene has CDR1 SGHRS and CDR2 YFSETQ. The CDR3 loop reads CASSLGTDTTNEKLFF. The DNA of the CDR3 is TGCGCCAGCAGCTTGGGGACAGATACAACTAATGAAAAACTGTTTTTT.

The genes are TRBV15 and TRBJ2-1, with TRBD2 as a possible D gene (6 bases). With 4 bases removed from V and 1 base from J, the gap between germline ends came to 11 bases. The CDR3 length is 15 residues. CDR1 is LNHNV, CDR2 YYDKDF, per germline (reference sequence). The CDR3 here is CATSTHRGSYNEQFF. In nucleotides, the CDR3 is TGTGCCACCAGCACCCACCGGGGGTCCTACAATGAGCAGTTCTTC.

There are a few counts of this clone. V usage is TRBV6-5 and J usage is TRBJ1-2; D remains unclear. The CDR3 runs 14 residues. V dropped 5 bases and J dropped 4 bases, with 14 bases sitting between them. CDR1 is MNHEY, CDR2 SVGAGI, per germline. As DNA, the CDR3 is TGTGCCAGCAGTCCAGGACTGGAACGCTATGGCTACACCTTC. Amino acid sequence: CASSPGLERYGYTF.

V usage is TRBV6-5 and J usage is TRBJ2-5, with TRBD2 matching over 12 bases. Germline CDR1 reads MNHEY; CDR2 reads SVGAGI. With 7 bases clipped from V and 1 base from J, the junction kept 1 base outside the gene matches. The CDR3 is 14 amino acids. The CDR3 here is CASTSGGAQETQYF. The CDR3 DNA is TGTGCCAGCACTAGCGGGGGGGCCCAAGAGACCCAGTACTTC.

The chain uses TRBV30 and TRBJ1-2, with 7 positions matching TRBD1. The CDR3 contains 13 residues. The germline gives CDR1 GTSNPN, CDR2 SVGIG (reference sequence). V shed 4 bases and J 8 bases; nucleotides not matched to a gene: 10. CDR3 sequence reads: CAWNSAGGQGYTF. CDR3 sequence (DNA): TGTGCCTGGAATTCTGCAGGGGGTCAGGGCTACACCTTC.

This chain links TRBV19 with TRBJ2-7; the match to TRBD1 covers 7 bases. Unmatched junction bases numbered 3, after V lost 5 bases and J lost 2 bases. The CDR3 is made up of 13 amino acids. Germline V lookup: CDR1 LNHDA, CDR2 SQIVND (reference sequence). CDR3 sequence: CASSSRGTYEQYF. DNA for the CDR3: TGTGCCAGTAGTTCCAGGGGGACCTACGAGCAGTACTTC.

The chain has TRBV9 and TRBJ2-7; 9 bases fit TRBD1. Losses at the gene ends were 0 bases for V and 1 base for J; bases not matched to a gene: 5. Germline V gene sequence: CDR1 SGDLS, CDR2 YYNGEE. This CDR3 is 16 amino acids long. This CDR3 reads CASSVDLGTGSYEQYF. CDR3 DNA: TGTGCCAGCAGCGTAGACTTAGGGACAGGGTCCTACGAGCAGTACTTC.

The CDR3, as DNA: TGTGCCAGCGGCTCCCCAGCGGGGGCGAACACCGGGGAGCTGTTTTTT. Protein sequence: CASGSPAGANTGELFF. The chain links TRBV28 to TRBJ2-2, with TRBD2 identical over 8 bases. With V trimmed by 8 bases and J by 0 bases, 8 bases remained unmatched. CDR3 length: 16 amino acids. Per the germline V gene, CDR1 is MDHEN and CDR2 is SYDVKM. The full variable domain, completed using reference TRBV28 and TRBJ2-2, is DVKVTQSSRYLVKRTGEKVFLECVQDMDHENMFWYRQDPGLGLRLIYFSYDVKMKEKGDIPEGYSVSREKKERFSLILESASTNQTSMYLCASGSPAGANTGELFFGEGSRLTVL.

The chain uses TRBV25-1 and TRBJ1-5; 8 bases are shared with TRBD1. CDR1 is MGHDK and CDR2 is SYGVNS in the germline V gene. Unmatched junction bases numbered 13, after V lost 6 bases and J lost 15 bases. The CDR3 runs 13 residues. The CDR3 bases are TGTGCCAGCAGGGGAACACAGGACAGGGCCGCGCATTTT. Translation gives CASRGTQDRAAHF.

This sequence joins TRBV5-8 and TRBJ2-2; 10 bases align to TRBD2. Germline CDR1 and CDR2: SGHTS and YDEGEE. V was clipped by 4 bases and J by 4 bases; unmatched bases: 10. The CDR3 sequence is 17 residues long. The CDR3 nucleotides read TGTGCCAGCAGCCCTGGGAGGACTAGCGGACCCACCGGGGAGCTGTTTTTT. Its translation is CASSPGRTSGPTGELFF.

The V and J genes are TRBV7-9 and TRBJ1-3; maybe TRBD1 (5 bases). The CDR3 extends over 16 amino acids. The germline V gene has CDR1 SEHNR and CDR2 FQNEAQ (reference sequence). Trimming took off 1 base at V and 3 bases at J, with 13 bases between the two ends. CDR3 protein: CASSLEGQGSGNTIYF. CDR3 coding DNA: TGTGCCAGCAGCTTAGAGGGCCAGGGAAGTGGAAACACCATATATTTT.

This chain links TRBV7-9 with TRBJ2-1; 11 bases are a match to TRBD1. Trimming cost V 4 bases and J 3 bases; bases outside gene matches: 8. This CDR3 is 17 amino acids long. Per the germline V gene, CDR1 is SEHNR and CDR2 is FQNEAQ (reference sequence). CDR3 bases: TGTGCCAGCAGCTCCCCCAGCGGGACAGGGGGCTACAATGAGCAGTTCTTC. This translates into CASSSPSGTGGYNEQFF.

CDR3 DNA: TGTGCCAGCAGAAGGACAGGGAACCTCTACGAGCAGTACTTC. Translation: CASRRTGNLYEQYF. V gene TRBV28 combines with J gene TRBJ2-7, with 8 bases aligning to TRBD1. CDR1 is MDHEN, CDR2 SYDVKM, per germline. J lost 3 bases, V lost 6 bases, and 7 bases had no gene match. The CDR3 extends over 14 amino acids.

The chain recombines TRBV10-2 with TRBJ2-7; 7 nucleotides line up with TRBD2. The CDR3 loop spans 15 amino acids. V shed 6 bases, J shed 0 bases, and the junction held 8 bases outside the gene matches. Germline values: CDR1 WSHSY, CDR2 SAAADI. This chain's CDR3 is CASRWTRNPSYEQYF. The CDR3 DNA is TGCGCCAGCAGATGGACTAGGAATCCCTCCTACGAGCAGTACTTC.

This CDR3 is CASSPDFFSDTQYF. The CDR3 DNA reads as TGTGCCAGCAGCCCGGACTTTTTTTCAGATACGCAGTATTTT. This chain links TRBV7-2 with TRBJ2-3, with D maybe TRBD2 (5 bases). The V and J ends lost 5 bases and 4 bases respectively, with 13 bases between them. Germline V gives CDR1 SGHTA, CDR2 FQGNSA. The CDR3 is 14 amino acids.

The CDR3 DNA follows: TGTGCCAGCACCGCAGGCTTAGCGGACTACGAGCAGTACTTC. Translating gives CASTAGLADYEQYF. The rearrangement links TRBV7-2 to TRBJ2-7, with a weak D call TRBD2 (6 bases). CDR3 size: 14 residues. The V end was cut by 7 bases, the J end by 3 bases, with 16 bases between. Per germline, CDR1 SGHTA and CDR2 FQGNSA.

In its sample, this clone is medium-sized (0.01 to 0.1%). The gene calls are TRBV6-1 and TRBJ2-7; D is undetermined. Trimming shortened V by 5 bases and J by 7 bases, and 12 bases separated the two germline ends. The germline CDR1 and CDR2 sequences are MNHNS and SASEGT. This CDR3 is built from 12 residues. CDR3 sequence: CASSPRNNEQYF. DNA for the CDR3: TGTGCCAGCAGTCCGAGAAATAATGAGCAGTACTTC.